These 29 T cell receptor beta chains were sequenced from one sample in a study of blood T cell repertoires in COVID-19. Clones were read by immunoSEQ multiplex PCR, and TCRdb kept only the in-frame ones, dropping some. There are 25,000 to 35,000 clones in the sample; around 84% occur only once, and 12% lies in the top ten. Sequenced sample: peripheral blood. The origin of the receptors is a human donor in a cohort sampled during active COVID-19. The donor label of this sample is uncertain.

This chain connects TRBV3-1 (or the pseudogene TRBV3-2) to TRBJ1-3, with D possibly TRBD1 on 5 matching bases. The germline V gene has CDR1 LGHDT and CDR2 YNNKEL (reference sequence). V lost 1 base, J lost 9 bases, and 13 bases lay in between. The CDR3 spans 14 residues. The CDR3 here is CASSQGLPGGTIYF. The CDR3 DNA follows: TGTGCCAGCAGCCAAGGACTTCCGGGGGGCACCATATATTTT.

The V gene is TRBV19, the J gene TRBJ1-4; D is unresolved. There are 14 residues in the CDR3. The germline V gene encodes CDR1 LNHDA and CDR2 SQIVND (reference sequence). The germline V and J ends were trimmed by 8 bases and 5 bases, with 15 bases remaining between them. The chain's CDR3 is CASALGGWNEKLFF. The CDR3 DNA reads as TGTGCCAGTGCCCTTGGAGGGTGGAATGAAAAACTGTTTTTT.

V and J are TRBV9 and TRBJ1-4; 11 bases agree with TRBD1. Germline CDR1 and CDR2: SGDLS and YYNGEE. This CDR3 has 16 residues. After removal of 1 base from V and 5 bases from J, the junction contained 4 bases not matched to a gene. CDR3 nucleotide sequence: TGTGCCAGCAGCGTATGGACAGGGGGCGGAAATGAAAAACTGTTTTTT. Translating it yields CASSVWTGGGNEKLFF.

The J gene is TRBJ2-3, the V gene TRBV2, with D hard to call. Germline V gene data show CDR1 as SNHLY and CDR2 as FYNNEI. This CDR3 has 12 amino acids. V was pared by 9 bases and J by 6 bases, with 13 bases between. CDR3 region: CASLLVGDTQYF. CDR3 nucleotide sequence: TGTGCCAGTCTTCTAGTTGGTGATACGCAGTATTTT.

The chain couples TRBV5-8 to TRBJ2-7; weak D call: TRBD2 (6 bases). Germline V lookup: CDR1 SGHTS, CDR2 YDEGEE. The CDR3 runs to 14 residues. Trimming stripped 4 bases from V and 5 bases from J, with 16 bases between. CDR3 bases: TGTGCCAGCAGCGACCGGGTCGGAGGGAACGAGCAGTACTTC. It codes for CASSDRVGGNEQYF.

The gene calls are TRBV19 and TRBJ2-7; D is possibly TRBD2 (6 bases). The CDR3 is 16 residues long. From germline, CDR1 is LNHDA and CDR2 SQIVND (reference sequence). V gave up 4 bases and J gave up 1 base, with 17 bases separating them. The CDR3 DNA follows: TGTGCCAGTAGTACCCTTCCGGCAGGGACTTCCTACGAGCAGTACTTC. Protein: CASSTLPAGTSYEQYF.

This clone was counted a single time. V usage is TRBV10-1 and J usage is TRBJ2-7; the D gene is possibly TRBD2 (7 bases). CDR3 length equals 14 residues. Trimming stripped 0 bases from V and 9 bases from J, with 15 bases between. In germline, CDR1 is WNHNN, CDR2 SYGVQD (reference sequence). CDR3 sequence reads: CASSESSRGARQYF. The CDR3 DNA reads as TGCGCCAGCAGTGAGTCGAGTCGGGGGGCGCGGCAGTACTTC.

The sample holds one count of this clone. The CDR3 reads CASSLDPSGGYTF. The CDR3 nucleotides read TGCGCCAGCAGCTTGGATCCCTCGGGAGGCTACACCTTC. The rearrangement uses TRBV5-1 and TRBJ1-2; D gene ambiguous. V was pared by 0 bases and J by 8 bases, with 11 bases between. CDR3 length equals 13 residues. In germline, CDR1 is SGHRS, CDR2 YFSETQ.

This chain links TRBV3-1 (or the pseudogene TRBV3-2) with TRBJ2-1; 16 bases are a match to TRBD2. The CDR3 length is 18 residues. Germline CDR1 LGHDT, CDR2 YNNKEL (reference sequence). The J segment lost 6 bases and the V segment lost 4 bases, leaving 9 bases of the junction unmatched. The CDR3 protein is CASSRGTSGRAGANEQFF. In nucleotides, the CDR3 is TGTGCCAGCAGCCGAGGGACTAGCGGGAGGGCCGGGGCCAATGAGCAGTTCTTC.

The V and J genes are TRBV5-1 and TRBJ2-1, with TRBD2 matching over 12 bases. Per germline, CDR1 SGHRS and CDR2 YFSETQ. Trimming took 7 bases from V and 8 from J; bases not matched to a gene: 4. This CDR3 spans 13 amino acids. Here the CDR3 reads CASGLAGGYEQFF. The CDR3 nucleotides are TGCGCCAGCGGGCTAGCGGGAGGGTATGAGCAGTTCTTC.

The rearrangement links TRBV5-1 to TRBJ1-3; 7 bases match TRBD1. The CDR3 contains 16 residues. V dropped 4 bases and J dropped 0; count of bases not matched to a gene: 7. Per germline, CDR1 SGHRS and CDR2 YFSETQ. CDR3 residues: CASSLTQGNSGNTIYF. CDR3 coding DNA: TGCGCCAGCAGCCTGACACAGGGGAACTCTGGAAACACCATATATTTT.

A few counts support this clone. This chain connects TRBV7-9 to TRBJ2-7; D gene uncertain. V was trimmed by 1 base and J by 3 bases, leaving 4 bases between them. CDR3 length: 12 residues. Germline CDR1 reads SEHNR; CDR2 reads FQNEAQ (reference sequence). The CDR3 coding sequence is TGTGCCAGCAGCTTAGATCACTACGAGCAGTACTTC. Translated: CASSLDHYEQYF.

This chain joins TRBV4-2 and TRBJ2-2; no clear D. Between the trimmed V and J ends, which lost 2 bases and 6 bases, there was a span of 13 bases. CDR1 is LGHNA and CDR2 is YNFKEQ in the germline V gene. This CDR3 region has 15 residues. The CDR3 is CASSQNIRSPGELFF. CDR3 DNA: TGTGCCAGCAGCCAAAACATCAGGTCACCCGGGGAGCTGTTTTTT.

This chain joins TRBV11-2 and TRBJ1-4; D not resolved. In germline, CDR1 is SGHAT, CDR2 FQNNGV. CDR3 size: 15 residues. The germline V and J ends were trimmed by 6 bases and 4 bases, with 15 bases remaining between them. The CDR3 reads CASRTDLVLNEKLFF. The DNA for the CDR3 is TGTGCCAGCAGGACCGACCTAGTACTTAATGAAAAACTGTTTTTT.

V gene TRBV4-1 combines with J gene TRBJ1-1; 10 bases match TRBD1. V gave up 1 base and J gave up 6 bases; unmatched junction bases: 8. The CDR3 runs 16 residues. Germline V gene lookup returns CDR1 MGHRA and CDR2 YSYEKL. CDR3 sequence: CASSQGLGQGFAEAFF. The CDR3 region has the DNA TGCGCCAGCAGCCAAGGCCTGGGACAGGGGTTCGCTGAAGCTTTCTTT.

J is TRBJ1-2 and V is TRBV5-6; D gene unclear. Between the trimmed V and J ends, which lost 0 bases and 6 bases, there was a span of 12 bases. The length of the CDR3 is 14 residues. CDR1 and CDR2 (germline): SGHDT, YYEEEE. As DNA, the CDR3 is TGTGCCAGCAGCTTGGTAGGCAGGTCGAATGGCTACACCTTC. Its protein product is CASSLVGRSNGYTF. The full variable domain, with the rest looked up from reference TRBV5-6 and TRBJ1-2, is DAGVTQSPTHLIKTRGQQVTLRCSPKSGHDTVSWYQQALGQGPQFIFQYYEEEERQRGNFPDRFSGHQFPNYSSELNVNALLLGDSALYLCASSLVGRSNGYTFGSGTRLTVV.

V and J are TRBV6-1 and TRBJ2-1; D is perhaps TRBD2 (6 bases). From germline, CDR1 is MNHNS and CDR2 SASEGT. Trimming removed 3 bases at V and 9 bases at J, with 12 bases between. This CDR3 is 13 amino acids long. Here the CDR3 reads CASSDQQEGEQFF. In nucleotides, the CDR3 is TGTGCCAGCAGTGACCAGCAGGAGGGTGAGCAGTTCTTC.

The chain employs TRBV9 and TRBJ2-7; 7 nucleotides line up with TRBD1. CDR1 is SGDLS, CDR2 YYNGEE, per germline. CDR3 length: 16 amino acids. Trimming cost V 0 bases and J 0 bases; bases outside gene matches: 6. CDR3 protein: CASSVGGRGHSYEQYF. In DNA, the CDR3 is TGTGCCAGCAGCGTAGGAGGAAGGGGGCACTCCTACGAGCAGTACTTC.

The chain joins TRBV6-5 to TRBJ1-6, with unresolved D. The CDR3 is 14 residues long. Germline lookup yields CDR1 MNHEY and CDR2 SVGAGI. Deletions cut 3 bases from V and 10 bases from J, with 13 bases between. DNA of the CDR3: TGTGCCAGCAGTTATCGCCACCGGAGGTCACCCCTCCACTTT. This codes for CASSYRHRRSPLHF.

The rearrangement joins TRBV19 to TRBJ1-2; weak D call: TRBD1 (5 bases). The germline CDR1 and CDR2 sequences are LNHDA and SQIVND (reference sequence). CDR3 length: 12 residues. Trimming pared 6 bases from V and 8 bases from J, leaving 13 bases between. CDR3: CASSSGTFGYTF. The CDR3 coding sequence is TGTGCCAGTAGCTCAGGGACTTTCGGCTACACCTTC. The full variable domain, rest sourced from reference TRBV19 and TRBJ1-2, is DGGITQSPKYLFRKEGQNVTLSCEQNLNHDAMYWYRQDPGQGLRLIYYSQIVNDFQKGDIAEGYSVSREKKESFPLTVTSAQKNPTAFYLCASSSGTFGYTFGSGTRLTVV.

The chain is built from TRBV19 and TRBJ1-2; 9 positions match TRBD1. Trimming removed 2 bases from V and 6 bases from J; junction bases left unmatched: 1. From germline, CDR1 is LNHDA and CDR2 SQIVND (reference sequence). This CDR3 contains 13 residues. The CDR3 DNA reads TGTGCCAGTAGTATAACAGGGGGCAATGGCTACACCTTC. It yields the protein CASSITGGNGYTF.

This clone was picked up a small number of times. This chain connects TRBV7-6 to TRBJ2-3; 14 bases map to TRBD2. The germline V gene encodes CDR1 SGHVS and CDR2 FNYEAQ. V trimming: 4 bases; J trimming: 6 bases; junction bases outside the gene matches: 6. The CDR3 is made up of 16 amino acids. In DNA form, the CDR3 reads TGTGCCAGCAGCTCCGGGACTAGCGGGGGCGGGGATACGCAGTATTTT. Translating it yields CASSSGTSGGGDTQYF. The full variable domain, with the rest looked up from reference TRBV7-6 and TRBJ2-3, is GAGVSQSPRYKVTKRGQDVALRCDPISGHVSLYWYRQALGQGPEFLTYFNYEAQQDKSGLPNDRFSAERPEGSISTLTIQRTEQRDSAMYRCASSSGTSGGGDTQYFGPGTRLTVL.

The V call is TRBV29-1, the J call TRBJ2-1; 10 nucleotides agree with TRBD2. The J segment lost 13 bases and the V segment lost 6 bases, leaving 15 bases of the junction unmatched. Germline V gene data show CDR1 as SQVTM and CDR2 as ANQGSEA. This CDR3 comprises 14 residues. CDR3 sequence (DNA): TGCAGCGTAGACCTTAGCGGGAGGCGAGAACAACAGTTCTTC. Its protein is CSVDLSGRREQQFF.

The rearrangement joins TRBV6-5 to TRBJ2-1; 14 bases are shared with TRBD2. This CDR3 is 16 amino acids long. Trimming took 6 bases from V and 8 from J; bases not matched to a gene: 9. Germline V gene data show CDR1 as MNHEY and CDR2 as SVGAGI. The CDR3 DNA reads as TGTGCCAGCAGCTACGGACTAGCGGGAGGTAGCGATGAGCAGTTCTTC. Translated, it gives CASSYGLAGGSDEQFF.

The rearrangement joins TRBV7-8 to TRBJ2-7; 7 positions agree with TRBD1. V dropped 1 base and J dropped 5; count of bases not matched to a gene: 8. CDR1 SGHVS and CDR2 FQNEAQ come from the germline V gene. The CDR3 extends over 15 amino acids. This chain's CDR3 is CASSLGAGGQDEQYF. The CDR3 bases are TGTGCCAGCAGCTTAGGGGCAGGGGGTCAGGACGAGCAGTACTTC.

This rearrangement joins TRBV2 to TRBJ2-3; D ambiguous. The CDR3 consists of 16 residues. Trimming took 2 bases from V and 2 from J, leaving 14 bases between them. Germline V gene lookup returns CDR1 SNHLY and CDR2 FYNNEI. Here the CDR3 DNA reads TGTGCCAGCAGTGAATACGAAAGCGCTAACACAGATACGCAGTATTTT. It encodes CASSEYESANTDTQYF.

The rearrangement uses TRBV25-1 and TRBJ2-1; TRBD2 agrees at 10 bases. Germline V gene sequence: CDR1 MGHDK, CDR2 SYGVNS. CDR3 length: 14 residues. Trimming at V came to 7 bases and at J to 9 bases, leaving 9 bases not matched to a gene. The CDR3 bases are TGTGCCAGCAAAGTAAGCGGGAGGGCCGCTGAGCAGTTCTTC. This translates into CASKVSGRAAEQFF.

This clone was observed a handful of times. The CDR3, as DNA: TGTGCCAGCAGGCCGGGACAGGGGGCGTCAGCTTTCTTT. Translation gives CASRPGQGASAFF. The genes are TRBV2 and TRBJ1-1; 12 bases match TRBD1. Germline V gene sequence: CDR1 SNHLY, CDR2 FYNNEI. CDR3 length: 13 residues. The junction had 6 bases not matched to a gene; V was cut back by 6 bases and J by 10 bases.

The chain has TRBV18 and TRBJ2-7; 11 nucleotides agree with TRBD1. The J segment lost 7 bases and the V segment lost 3 bases, leaving 8 bases of the junction unmatched. The CDR3 length is 15 residues. The germline CDR1 and CDR2 sequences are KGHSH and LQKENI. CDR3 DNA: TGTGCCAGCTCACCGGGGACAGGGGGACTTGGGGAGCAGTACTTC. This gives the protein CASSPGTGGLGEQYF.